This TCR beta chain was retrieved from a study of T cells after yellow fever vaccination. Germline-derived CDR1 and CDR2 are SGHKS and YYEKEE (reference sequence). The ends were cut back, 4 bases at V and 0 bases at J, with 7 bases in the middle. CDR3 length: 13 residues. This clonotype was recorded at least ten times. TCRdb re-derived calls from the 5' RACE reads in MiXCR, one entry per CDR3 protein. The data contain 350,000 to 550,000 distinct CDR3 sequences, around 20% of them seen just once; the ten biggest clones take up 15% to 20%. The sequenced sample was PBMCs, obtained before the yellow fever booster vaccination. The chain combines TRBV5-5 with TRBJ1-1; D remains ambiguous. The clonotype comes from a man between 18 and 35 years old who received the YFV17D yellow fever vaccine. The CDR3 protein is CASSAGLNTEAFF. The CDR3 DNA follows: TGTGCCAGCAGCGCCGGATTGAACACTGAAGCTTTCTTT. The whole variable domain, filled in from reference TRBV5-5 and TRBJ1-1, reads DAGVTQSPTHLIKTRGQQVTLRCSPISGHKSVSWYQQVLGQGPQFIFQYYEKEERGRGNFPDRFSARQFPNYSSELNVNALLLGDSALYLCASSAGLNTEAFFGQGTRLTVV.